The clone carrying this T cell receptor beta chain was observed a handful of times. Its target is not known. The CDR3 extends over 16 amino acids. V shed 4 bases and J 3 bases; nucleotides not matched to a gene: 7. Germline V lookup: CDR1 SGDLS, CDR2 YYNGEE. The entry originates in a study of cytomegalovirus exposure and HLA in healthy donors. About the research overall: As an earlier analysis found, about 190 million T cells yielded fewer than 130 million unique TCR beta sequences. Findings of the study overall: Donors were assumed by presence/absence analyses to have roughly uniform sequencing depth.

Primers for the PCR totalled 60 Vbeta and 13 Jbeta. TCRdb's table, derived via immunoSEQ multiplex PCR, lists solely in-frame clones and lacks some. The table has 170,000 or so clones, roughly 79% seen once. The TCR comes from a woman between 50 and 59 years old in good health and CMV-seropositive. Sequencing was carried out using PBMCs. The gene calls are TRBV9 and TRBJ2-1, with 10 bases that match TRBD1. Written as DNA, the CDR3 is TGTGCCAGCAGCCCACGACAGGGGGCTGGCTACAATGAGCAGTTCTTC. It translates to CASSPRQGAGYNEQFF.